This TCR beta chain was found in a study of vaccination effects on CD4 cells after COVID-19. Overall study context: Samples gathered post-vaccine arrived a median of 72 days past the second dose.

Assay: immunoSEQ multiplex PCR; the TCRdb copy retains only in-frame clones and omits some. The table records tens of thousands of clones, roughly 81% of them present only once. From germline, CDR1 is MDHEN and CDR2 SYDVKM. Trimming stripped 5 bases from V and 14 bases from J, with 16 bases between. The CDR3 runs to 12 residues. The culture ran for roughly 10 days before CD4+ T cells were isolated. Each person got two doses of an mRNA SARS-CoV-2 vaccine, BNT162b2 or mRNA-1273. The study found no prior SARS-CoV-2 infection in the vaccine recipients, who tested negative for nucleocapsid antibodies. Cells had half their medium changed to IL-2 medium on days 3 and 7. Note on this clone: Antigen: not known.

Material: CD4+ T cells from PBMCs cultured without peptide, obtained after COVID-19 vaccination. The source of this sequence is a human donor who received a COVID-19 vaccine. The gene calls are TRBV28 and TRBJ2-1; either TRBD1 or TRBD2 may supply D (5 bases each). CDR3 coding DNA: TGTGCCAGCAGTCTCGATGTCAGAGGGGAGTTCTTC. Translation: CASSLDVRGEFF.